The rows below give T cell receptor beta chains drawn from one sample of a study of cytotoxic CD8 clonotypes in ibrutinib-treated CLL. Assay used: immunoSEQ multiplex PCR; TCRdb lists only in-frame clones, some missing. In the table there are 58,000 or so clones, approximately 57% of which are singletons. The sample consisted of PBMCs, taken after 12 months of ibrutinib treatment. The source is a human donor with chronic lymphocytic leukemia. Both conserved end residues are part of each CDR3. Fields, in order: clone size, D gene, J gene, CDR3 length, V gene, CDR3 DNA, CDR3 protein. D genes are given only for firm matches. Clone sizes are given selectively: once, few, many, or a class where the clone is expanded.

-	TRBD1	TRBJ1-2	13	TRBV28	TGTGCCAGCAGTCCCGACAGGGTTTATGGCTACACCTTC	CASSPDRVYGYTF
-	TRBD1	TRBJ2-1	14	TRBV6-5	TGTGCCAGCAGTTACGTGGTACAGGGGGAGAGAATGTTCTTC	CASSYVVQGERMFF
-	TRBD2	TRBJ2-2	15	TRBV7-9	TGTGCCAGCAGCATGGGACTAGGGGACACCGGGGAGCTGTTTTTT	CASSMGLGDTGELFF
-	TRBD1	TRBJ2-3	15	TRBV9	TGTGCCAGCAGCCCCCGGACAGGGATAACAGATACGCAGTATTTT	CASSPRTGITDTQYF
many	-	TRBJ1-2	12	TRBV7-8	TGTGCCAGCAGCTCCCTTCGGGAAGGCTACACCTTC	CASSSLREGYTF
many	-	TRBJ2-7	13	TRBV6-1	TGTGCCAGCAGCACAACGGCCCAGTACGAGCAGTACTTC	CASSTTAQYEQYF
few	TRBD1	TRBJ1-2	13	TRBV2	TGTGCCAGCAGTTATACAGGGGATCGTGGCTACACCTTC	CASSYTGDRGYTF
few	TRBD1	TRBJ2-1	18	TRBV27	TGTGCCAGCAGTTCCCGGACAGGGGGCTCCCGGACGGGCAATGAGCAGTTCTTC	CASSSRTGGSRTGNEQFF
-	-	TRBJ1-5	19	TRBV2	TGTGCCAGCAGAGGACGCTTTACGGAAACCTCTTCCTTCAATCAGCCCCAGCATTTT	CASRGRFTETSSFNQPQHF
-	-	TRBJ2-4	16	TRBV6-5	TGTGCCAGCAGTTACGGACAGAGTCTAGCCAAAAACATTCAGTACTTC	CASSYGQSLAKNIQYF
-	-	TRBJ1-2	14	TRBV21-1	TGTGCCAGCAGCAAATTTAGGGAAACGGTCGGCTACACCTTC	CASSKFRETVGYTF
-	-	TRBJ2-3	15	TRBV5-6	TGTGCCAGCAGCTTGTCCCCGTACAGCACAGATACGCAGTATTTT	CASSLSPYSTDTQYF
-	-	TRBJ1-5	15	TRBV5-1	TGCGCCAGCAGCCTTATGACAGGCGGCAATCAGCCCCAGCATTTT	CASSLMTGGNQPQHF
-	TRBD1	TRBJ2-7	15	TRBV13	TGTGCCAGCAGCCCTTCCGGGACAGGAACCTACGAGCAGTACTTC	CASSPSGTGTYEQYF